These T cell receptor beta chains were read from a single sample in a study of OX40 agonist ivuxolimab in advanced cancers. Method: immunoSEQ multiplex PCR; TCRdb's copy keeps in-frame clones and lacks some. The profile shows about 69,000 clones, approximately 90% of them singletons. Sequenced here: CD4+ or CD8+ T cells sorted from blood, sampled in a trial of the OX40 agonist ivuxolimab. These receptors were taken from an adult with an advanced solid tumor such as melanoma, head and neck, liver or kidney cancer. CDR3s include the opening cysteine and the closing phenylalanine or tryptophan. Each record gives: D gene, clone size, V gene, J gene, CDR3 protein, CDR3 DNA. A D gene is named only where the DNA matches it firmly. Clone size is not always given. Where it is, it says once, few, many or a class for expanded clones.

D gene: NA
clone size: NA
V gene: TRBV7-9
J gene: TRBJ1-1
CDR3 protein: CASSSPRGLDTEAFF
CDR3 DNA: TGTGCCAGCAGCTCCCCCCGGGGGCTCGACACTGAAGCTTTCTTT

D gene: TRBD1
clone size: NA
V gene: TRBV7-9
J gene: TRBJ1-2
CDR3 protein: CASSDPGGAGYGYTF
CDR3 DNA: TGTGCCAGCAGTGACCCAGGGGGCGCAGGCTATGGCTACACCTTC

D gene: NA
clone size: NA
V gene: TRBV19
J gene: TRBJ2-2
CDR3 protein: CASSIKGTVATGELFF
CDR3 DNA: TGTGCCAGTAGTATTAAGGGGACGGTCGCCACCGGGGAGCTGTTTTTT

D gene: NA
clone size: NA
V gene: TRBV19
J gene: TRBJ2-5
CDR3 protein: CASSIGASQGETQYF
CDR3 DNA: TGTGCCAGTAGTATAGGAGCCAGCCAAGGGGAGACCCAGTACTTC

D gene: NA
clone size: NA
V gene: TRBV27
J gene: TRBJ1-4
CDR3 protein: CASTRALGEKLFF
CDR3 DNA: TGTGCCAGCACCCGGGCCCTGGGTGAAAAACTGTTTTTT

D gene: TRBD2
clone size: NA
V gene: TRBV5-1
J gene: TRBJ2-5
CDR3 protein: CASSTGTSGGALETQYF
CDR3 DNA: TGCGCCAGCAGCACCGGGACTAGCGGGGGGGCCTTGGAGACCCAGTACTTC

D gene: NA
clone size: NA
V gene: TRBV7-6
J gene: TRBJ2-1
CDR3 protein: CASSPPGRSSYNEQFF
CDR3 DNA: TGTGCCAGCAGCCCACCCGGGCGGAGCTCCTACAATGAGCAGTTCTTC

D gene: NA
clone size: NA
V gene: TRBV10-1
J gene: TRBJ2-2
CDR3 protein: CASSGGASTGELFF
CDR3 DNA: TGCGCCAGCAGTGGGGGAGCGAGCACCGGGGAGCTGTTTTTT

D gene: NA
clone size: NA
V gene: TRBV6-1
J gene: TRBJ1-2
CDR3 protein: CASSELRSNYGYTF
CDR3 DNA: TGTGCCAGCAGTGAGCTTCGGTCGAACTATGGCTACACCTTC

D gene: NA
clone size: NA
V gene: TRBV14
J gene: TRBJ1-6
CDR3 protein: CASSRLNSPLHF
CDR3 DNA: TGTGCCAGCAGCAGGTTGAATTCACCCCTCCACTTT

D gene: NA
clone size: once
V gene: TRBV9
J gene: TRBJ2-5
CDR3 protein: CASSVVAGETQYF
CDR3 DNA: TGTGCCAGCAGCGTAGTTGCGGGAGAGACCCAGTACTTC

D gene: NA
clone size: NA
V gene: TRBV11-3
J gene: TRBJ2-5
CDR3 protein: CASSPFAGLQETQYF
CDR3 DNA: TGTGCCAGCAGCCCGTTCGCGGGCCTTCAAGAGACCCAGTACTTC

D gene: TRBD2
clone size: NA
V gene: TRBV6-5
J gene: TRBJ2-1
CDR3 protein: CASSLTSGGGNEQFF
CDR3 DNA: TGTGCCAGCAGTTTAACTAGCGGGGGGGGCAATGAGCAGTTCTTC

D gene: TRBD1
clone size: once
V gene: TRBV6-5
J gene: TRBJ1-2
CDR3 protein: CASSRTGFNYGYTF
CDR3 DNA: TGTGCCAGCAGTCGGACAGGGTTCAACTATGGCTACACCTTC

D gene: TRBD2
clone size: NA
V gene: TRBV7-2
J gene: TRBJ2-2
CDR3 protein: CASSATGTSAFANTGELFF
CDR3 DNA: TGTGCCAGCAGCGCAACCGGGACTAGCGCTTTCGCGAACACCGGGGAGCTGTTTTTT

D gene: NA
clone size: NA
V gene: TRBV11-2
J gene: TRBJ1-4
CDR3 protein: CASSSQQGKEKLFF
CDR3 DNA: TGTGCCAGCAGCTCCCAGCAGGGAAAAGAAAAACTGTTTTTT

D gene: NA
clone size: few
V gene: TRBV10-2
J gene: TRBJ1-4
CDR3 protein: CASRRPQDRGRDGGELFF
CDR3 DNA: TGCGCCAGCAGGAGGCCCCAGGACCGAGGCCGAGATGGGGGCGAACTGTTTTTT

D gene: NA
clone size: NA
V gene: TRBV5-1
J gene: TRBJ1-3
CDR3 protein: CASTEYMESGNTIYF
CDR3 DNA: TGCGCCAGCACCGAATATATGGAATCTGGAAACACCATATATTTT

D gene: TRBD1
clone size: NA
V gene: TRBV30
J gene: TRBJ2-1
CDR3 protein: CAWSPGQGRANEQFF
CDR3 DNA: TGTGCCTGGAGTCCCGGACAGGGAAGGGCGAATGAGCAGTTCTTC

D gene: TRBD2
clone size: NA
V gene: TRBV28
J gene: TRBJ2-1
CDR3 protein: CASSLYAGGVVGEQFF
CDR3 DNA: TGTGCCAGCAGTTTGTATGCGGGGGGGGTTGTCGGTGAGCAGTTCTTC

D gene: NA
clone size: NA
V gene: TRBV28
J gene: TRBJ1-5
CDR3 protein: CASSRDIDSNQPQHF
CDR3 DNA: TGTGCCAGCAGTCGGGACATCGATAGCAATCAGCCCCAGCATTTT

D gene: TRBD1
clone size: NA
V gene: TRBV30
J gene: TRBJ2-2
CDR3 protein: CAWNRGQGVTGELFF
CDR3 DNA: TGTGCCTGGAACCGGGGACAGGGGGTGACCGGGGAGCTGTTTTTT

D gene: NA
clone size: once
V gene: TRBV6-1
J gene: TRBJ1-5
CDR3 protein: CASSELGLGVSQPQHF
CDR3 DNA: TGTGCCAGCAGTGAACTTGGATTAGGTGTATCACAGCCCCAGCATTTT

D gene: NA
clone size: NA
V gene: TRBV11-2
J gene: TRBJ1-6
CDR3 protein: CASSPPYGHSPLHF
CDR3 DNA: TGTGCCAGCAGCCCACCCTACGGGCATTCACCCCTCCACTTT

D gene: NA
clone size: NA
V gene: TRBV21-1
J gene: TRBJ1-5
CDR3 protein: CASDGKEEDSNQPQHF
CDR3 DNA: TGTGCCAGCGACGGGAAGGAGGAAGATAGCAATCAGCCCCAGCATTTT

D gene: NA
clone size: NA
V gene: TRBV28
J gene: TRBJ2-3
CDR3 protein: CASGGRRDTQYF
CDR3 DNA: TGTGCCTCTGGAGGGCGTCGGGATACGCAGTATTTT

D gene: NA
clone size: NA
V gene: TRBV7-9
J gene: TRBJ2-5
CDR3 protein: CASSPTGGETQYF
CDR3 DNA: TGTGCCAGCAGCCCGACCGGCGGGGAGACCCAGTACTTC

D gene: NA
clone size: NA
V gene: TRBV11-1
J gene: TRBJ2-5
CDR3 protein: CASSLAWETQYF
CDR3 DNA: TGTGCCAGCAGCTTAGCCTGGGAGACCCAGTACTTC

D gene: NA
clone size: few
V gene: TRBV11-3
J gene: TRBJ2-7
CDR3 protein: CASSLESGYEQYF
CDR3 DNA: TGTGCCAGCAGCTTAGAAAGCGGCTACGAGCAGTACTTC

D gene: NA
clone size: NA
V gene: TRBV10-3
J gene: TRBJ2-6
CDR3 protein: CAISPPGANVLTF
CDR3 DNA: TGTGCCATCAGCCCCCCAGGGGCCAACGTCCTGACTTTC

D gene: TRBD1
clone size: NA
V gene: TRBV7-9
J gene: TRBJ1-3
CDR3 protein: CASSFRDRGHTIYF
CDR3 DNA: TGTGCCAGCAGCTTCCGGGACAGGGGACACACCATATATTTT

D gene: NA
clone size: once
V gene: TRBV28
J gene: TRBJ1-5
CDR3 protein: CASSPRGRGNQPQHF
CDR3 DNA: TGTGCCAGCAGTCCCCGCGGGCGGGGCAATCAGCCCCAGCATTTT

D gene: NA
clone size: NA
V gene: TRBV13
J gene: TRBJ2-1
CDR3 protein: CASSFGQLNEQFF
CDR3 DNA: TGTGCCAGCAGCTTCGGACAGCTGAATGAGCAGTTCTTC

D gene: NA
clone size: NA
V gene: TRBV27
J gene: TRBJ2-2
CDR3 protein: CASRSVGGGELFF
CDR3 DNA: TGTGCCAGCAGATCCGTGGGGGGCGGGGAGCTGTTTTTT

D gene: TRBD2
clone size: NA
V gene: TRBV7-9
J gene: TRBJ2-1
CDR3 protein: CANMIAGENNEQFF
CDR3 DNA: TGTGCCAATATGATAGCGGGGGAGAACAATGAGCAGTTCTTC

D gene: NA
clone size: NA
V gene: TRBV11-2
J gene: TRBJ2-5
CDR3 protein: CASSLAVLSETQYF
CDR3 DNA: TGTGCCAGCAGCTTAGCAGTCTTATCAGAGACCCAGTACTTC

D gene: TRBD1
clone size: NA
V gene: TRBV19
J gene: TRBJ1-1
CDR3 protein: CASWTRDRGPNTEAFF
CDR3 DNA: TGTGCCAGTTGGACCCGGGACAGGGGGCCGAACACTGAAGCTTTCTTT

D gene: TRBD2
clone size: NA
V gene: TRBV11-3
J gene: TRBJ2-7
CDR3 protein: CASSLGRRTSGRTYEQYF
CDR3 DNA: TGTGCCAGCAGCTTAGGGAGAAGGACTAGCGGGAGAACCTACGAGCAGTACTTC

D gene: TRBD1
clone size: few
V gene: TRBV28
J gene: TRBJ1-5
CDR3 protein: CASRSGTAYQPQHF
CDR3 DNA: TGTGCCAGCAGGTCGGGGACAGCATATCAGCCCCAGCATTTT

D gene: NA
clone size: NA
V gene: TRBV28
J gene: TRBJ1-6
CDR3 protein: CASSFMTNSPLHF
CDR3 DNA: TGTGCCAGCTCATTCATGACTAATTCACCCCTCCACTTT

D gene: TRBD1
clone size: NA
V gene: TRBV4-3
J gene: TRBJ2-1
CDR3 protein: CASSVGQGPLNEQFF
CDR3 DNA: TGCGCCAGCAGCGTGGGACAGGGCCCCCTCAATGAGCAGTTCTTC

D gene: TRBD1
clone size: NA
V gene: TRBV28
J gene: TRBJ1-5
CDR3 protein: CASSPRGGQSNQPQHF
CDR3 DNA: TGTGCCAGCAGTCCCCGAGGGGGCCAGAGCAATCAGCCCCAGCATTTT

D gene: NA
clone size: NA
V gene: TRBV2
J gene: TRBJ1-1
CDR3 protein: CASSSGVTTEAFF
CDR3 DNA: TGTGCCAGCAGTTCGGGAGTGACAACTGAAGCTTTCTTT

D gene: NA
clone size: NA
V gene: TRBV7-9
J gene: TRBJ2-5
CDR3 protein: CASSLAGSRETQYF
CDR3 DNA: TGTGCCAGCAGCTTAGCGGGCAGTAGGGAGACCCAGTACTTC

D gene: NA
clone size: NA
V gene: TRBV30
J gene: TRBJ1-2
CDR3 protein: CAYNRDNYGYTF
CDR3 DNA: TGTGCCTATAATCGGGACAACTATGGCTACACCTTC

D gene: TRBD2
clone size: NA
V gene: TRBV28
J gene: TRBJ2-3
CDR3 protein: CASSLSGAGESTDTQYF
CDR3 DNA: TGTGCCAGCAGTTTATCAGGAGCGGGGGAGTCCACAGATACGCAGTATTTT

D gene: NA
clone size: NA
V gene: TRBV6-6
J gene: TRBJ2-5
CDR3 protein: CASSSAGAQETQYF
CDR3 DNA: TGTGCCAGCAGTTCCGCGGGGGCCCAAGAGACCCAGTACTTC

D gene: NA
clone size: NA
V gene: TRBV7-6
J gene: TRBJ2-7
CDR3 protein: CASSLRAGASGLYYEQYF
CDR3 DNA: TGTGCCAGCAGCTTAAGGGCGGGGGCTAGCGGACTCTACTACGAGCAGTACTTC

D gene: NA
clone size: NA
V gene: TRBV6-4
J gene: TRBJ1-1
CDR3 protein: CASSDSIIYGVNTEAFF
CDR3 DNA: TGTGCCAGCAGTGACTCGATCATCTATGGAGTTAACACTGAAGCTTTCTTT

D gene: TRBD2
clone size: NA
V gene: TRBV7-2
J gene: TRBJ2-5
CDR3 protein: CASSPGRAQGQETQYF
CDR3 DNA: TGTGCCAGCAGCCCCGGGAGGGCGCAGGGGCAAGAGACCCAGTACTTC

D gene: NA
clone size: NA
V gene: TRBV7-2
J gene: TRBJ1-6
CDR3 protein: CASSTSQGPNSPLHF
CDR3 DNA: TGTGCCAGCAGCACTTCTCAGGGGCCCAATTCACCCCTCCACTTT

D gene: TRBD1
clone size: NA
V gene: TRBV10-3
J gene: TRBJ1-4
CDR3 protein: CAISPGGSTNEKLFF
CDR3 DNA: TGTGCCATCAGCCCAGGGGGATCAACTAATGAAAAACTGTTTTTT

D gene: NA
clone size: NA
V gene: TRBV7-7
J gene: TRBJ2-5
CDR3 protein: CASSLAGIETQYF
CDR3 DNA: TGTGCCAGCAGCCTCGCCGGGATCGAGACCCAGTACTTC

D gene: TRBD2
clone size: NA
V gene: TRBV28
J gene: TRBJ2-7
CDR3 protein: CASSGTSGGISYEQYF
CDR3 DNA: TGTGCCAGCAGTGGGACGAGCGGGGGAATCTCCTACGAGCAGTACTTC

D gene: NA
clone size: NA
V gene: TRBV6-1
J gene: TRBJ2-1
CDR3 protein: CASSDYHLPDNEQFF
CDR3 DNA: TGTGCCAGCAGTGATTACCACCTCCCCGACAATGAGCAGTTCTTC

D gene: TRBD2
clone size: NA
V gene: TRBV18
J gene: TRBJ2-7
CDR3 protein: CASSPTSGAPEQYF
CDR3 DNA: TGTGCCAGCTCACCAACTAGCGGGGCTCCGGAGCAGTACTTC

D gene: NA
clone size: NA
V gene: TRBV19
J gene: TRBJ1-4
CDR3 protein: CASSMGVPNEKLFF
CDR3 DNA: TGTGCCAGTAGTATGGGGGTACCTAATGAAAAACTGTTTTTT

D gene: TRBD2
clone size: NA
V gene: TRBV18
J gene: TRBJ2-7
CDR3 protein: CASSRGLAGDSYEQYF
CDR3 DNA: TGTGCCAGCTCACGGGGACTAGCGGGAGACTCCTACGAGCAGTACTTC

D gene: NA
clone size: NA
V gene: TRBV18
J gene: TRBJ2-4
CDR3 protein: CASSPVSSRGAGNIQYF
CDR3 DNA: TGTGCCAGCTCACCGGTCTCTTCGCGAGGGGCGGGGAACATTCAGTACTTC